These T cell receptor beta chains were read from a single sample in a study of low-dose radiotherapy and immunotherapy resistance in tumors. One entry per CDR3 protein, called by TCRdb with MiXCR from the reads. The sample contains more than 85,000 distinct CDR3 sequences, 9.4% of which appear only once. The sample was PBMCs, taken before treatment. These TCRs come from a male donor with prostate cancer. The CDR3 runs from the conserved cysteine through the conserved F or W. The order of the fields is J gene, clone size, D gene, V gene, CDR3 DNA, CDR3 protein. D genes are given only for firm matches. A clone size is listed for some rows: how often the clone was seen (once, few, many), or a class if it is expanded.

>TRBJ2-1|.|.|TRBV4-1
TGCGCCAGCAGCCAAGACTACAGGGATATGATTAATGGGCAGTTCTTC
CASSQDYRDMINGQFF
>TRBJ2-1|many|.|TRBV27
TGTGCCAGCACAGGGGCCCTCTACAATGAGCAGTTCTTC
CASTGALYNEQFF
>TRBJ1-2|many|TRBD1|TRBV4-3
TGCGCCAGCAGCCCGGGACAGGGCAATAACTATGGCTACACCTTC
CASSPGQGNNYGYTF
>TRBJ2-7|many|TRBD1|TRBV5-6
TGTGCCAGCAGCAAGAGGTACAGGGGTATGGACGAGCAGTACTTC
CASSKRYRGMDEQYF
>TRBJ2-2|many|TRBD2|TRBV28
TGTGCCAGCAGTTCAAGGGCGGGAGTTGACACCGGGGAGCTGTTTTTT
CASSSRAGVDTGELFF
>TRBJ1-5|many|.|TRBV6-2/TRBV6-3
TGTGCCAGCAGTTACGCCGGGGGGGCTCAGCCCCAGCATTTT
CASSYAGGAQPQHF
>TRBJ2-3|many|TRBD1|TRBV4-1
TGCGCCAGCAGCCACGCGACAGGGACGGGCACAGATACGCAGTATTTT
CASSHATGTGTDTQYF
>TRBJ1-2|.|.|TRBV14
TGTGCCAGCAGCCTGGGGCCCGTAATTTATGGCTACACCTTC
CASSLGPVIYGYTF
>TRBJ2-3|few|.|TRBV12-3/TRBV12-4
TGTGCCAGCAGGGAGCCTGGGGATACGCAGTATTTT
CASREPGDTQYF
>TRBJ2-2|.|.|TRBV4-1
TGTGCCAGCAGCCAAGTTCAACCGGGGTTTACCGGGGAGCTGTTTTTT
CASSQVQPGFTGELFF
>TRBJ1-5|few|TRBD1|TRBV7-9
TGTGCCAGCAGCCAGGGGACAGGGGGCGGGAATCAGCCCCAGCATTTT
CASSQGTGGGNQPQHF
>TRBJ1-2|many|.|TRBV7-8
TGTGCCAGCAGCCAAACTACAGGGCCCTTTGGCTACACCTTC
CASSQTTGPFGYTF
>TRBJ1-5|many|.|TRBV10-2
TGCGCCAGCAGGCGGGACCCTGATCAGCCCCAGCATTTT
CASRRDPDQPQHF
>TRBJ2-7|once|TRBD1|TRBV10-3
TGTGCCATCAGTAGACAGGGGGCAAGCTCCTACGAGCAGTACTTC
CAISRQGASSYEQYF
>TRBJ1-2|many|TRBD1|TRBV27
TGTGCCAGCAGTACCGGGACAGGGGGTCATGGCTACACCTTC
CASSTGTGGHGYTF
>TRBJ2-7|many|.|TRBV4-1
TGCGCCAGCAGCCAAGCAAAACAGAGTCCATACGAGCAGTACTTC
CASSQAKQSPYEQYF
>TRBJ2-1|many|.|TRBV9
TGTGCCAGCAGCGCCGGACACCCCGGCGATGAGCAGTTCTTC
CASSAGHPGDEQFF
>TRBJ2-3|many|TRBD2|TRBV20-1
TGCAGTGCTAGACTAGCGGGAGGTTCAGTCGCAGATACGCAGTATTTT
CSARLAGGSVADTQYF
>TRBJ2-3|many|.|TRBV30
TGTGCCTGGGGGGAGGCCACGCAGTATTTT
CAWGEATQYF
>TRBJ2-2|few|TRBD2|TRBV5-1
TGCGCCAGCAGCCCCCGAGCGGGAGGGACCACCGGGGAGCTGTTTTTT
CASSPRAGGTTGELFF
>TRBJ2-7|many|.|TRBV12-3/TRBV12-4
TGTGCCAGCAGTTTATCTCGCCACCCAGCCTACGAGCAGTACTTC
CASSLSRHPAYEQYF
>TRBJ2-2|many|.|TRBV19
TGTGCCAGTAGGACCGGGCCCGGAAGCGGGGAGCTGTTTTTT
CASRTGPGSGELFF
>TRBJ2-3|many|.|TRBV20-1
TGCAGTGCTAGGAGCCAAATGGATACGCAGTATTTT
CSARSQMDTQYF
>TRBJ2-3|many|TRBD2|TRBV20-1
TGCAGTGCTAGAGTTACGGGAGGAGCAGATACGCAGTATTTT
CSARVTGGADTQYF
>TRBJ1-1|many|.|TRBV11-2
TGTGCCAGCAGCTTAGCGGGGAACACTGAAGCTTTCTTT
CASSLAGNTEAFF
>TRBJ2-3|many|TRBD1|TRBV7-9
TGTGCCAGCAGCTTGGCGACAGGGAGCACAGATACGCAGTATTTT
CASSLATGSTDTQYF
>TRBJ2-7|many|TRBD1|TRBV5-1
TGCGCCAGCAGCTCCGGGACAGGGGTTTCGTACGAGCAGTACTTC
CASSSGTGVSYEQYF
>TRBJ1-5|many|TRBD1|TRBV12-3/TRBV12-4
TGTGCCAGCAGTTCGGCAGGGGGGCAGCCCCAGCATTTT
CASSSAGGQPQHF
>TRBJ2-2|many|.|TRBV12-3/TRBV12-4
TGTGCCAGCAGTACCGCCTACACCGGGGAGCTGTTTTTT
CASSTAYTGELFF
>TRBJ2-5|many|.|TRBV10-3
TGTGTCACATCACTTTCTAACGGGCAAGAGACCCAGTACTTC
CVTSLSNGQETQYF
>TRBJ1-2|many|.|TRBV29-1
TGCAGCGTTGACAAGGCGGAACTAGGCTATGGCTACACCTTC
CSVDKAELGYGYTF
>TRBJ2-5|many|TRBD1|TRBV7-2
TGTGCCAGCAGCTCTGGGACAGCCAAAGAGACCCAGTACTTC
CASSSGTAKETQYF
>TRBJ2-3|many|TRBD2|TRBV2
TGTGCCAGCACCCGGGGACTAGCGGGGACCATATACTCCACAGATACGCAGTATTTT
CASTRGLAGTIYSTDTQYF
>TRBJ2-2|once|.|TRBV19
TGTGCCAGTAAGCCAACGGGCCCGAACACCGGGGAGCTGTTTTTT
CASKPTGPNTGELFF
>TRBJ2-1|many|TRBD2|TRBV5-1
TGCGCCAGCAGCTTGGGGTCGACTAGCGATGAGCAGTTCTTC
CASSLGSTSDEQFF
>TRBJ2-7|many|.|TRBV20-1
TGCAGTGCAGCGGCGGGGCGCGAGCAGTACTTC
CSAAAGREQYF
>TRBJ1-2|.|.|TRBV6-6
TGTGCCAGCAGTGAGTCAGGGTTCTTAGCTAACTATGGCTACACCTTC
CASSESGFLANYGYTF
>TRBJ2-3|many|TRBD1|TRBV6-1
TGTGCCAGCAGTGAAGCGCTTCGCAGGGGGAAATACACAGATACGCAGTATTTT
CASSEALRRGKYTDTQYF
>TRBJ2-2|many|.|TRBV28
TGTGCCAGCAGCCCAATAGACGGAAACACCGGGGAGCTGTTTTTT
CASSPIDGNTGELFF
>TRBJ2-2|many|.|TRBV12-3/TRBV12-4
TGTGCCGTGGGGGATGGGTACCGCCGGGAGCTGTTTTTT
CAVGDGYRRELFF
>TRBJ1-1|many|.|TRBV3-1
TGTGCCAGCAGCCAAGCAAGCACTGAAGCTTTCTTT
CASSQASTEAFF
>TRBJ1-5|many|.|TRBV23-1
TGCGCCAGCAGTCAGATCCTGAGGGGTCTGAGCAATCAGCCCCAGCATTTT
CASSQILRGLSNQPQHF
>TRBJ1-2|many|.|TRBV18
TGTGCCAGCTCACCACCGTCCGGAAACTATGGCTACACCTTC
CASSPPSGNYGYTF
>TRBJ2-1|many|.|TRBV13
TGTGCCAGCAGCACGAAGACTTACTACAATGAGCAGTTCTTC
CASSTKTYYNEQFF
>TRBJ1-5|.|.|TRBV12-3/TRBV12-4
TGTGCCAGCAGTTACTTCTCAGGGTTTAGCAATCAGCCCCAGCATTTT
CASSYFSGFSNQPQHF
>TRBJ2-7|many|TRBD1|TRBV20-1
TGCAGTGCTAGAGGCGGGACAGGGGCTACCTACGAGCAGTACTTC
CSARGGTGATYEQYF
>TRBJ2-4|many|.|TRBV28
TGTGCCAGCAGCTTTGGCAAAAACATTCAGTACTTC
CASSFGKNIQYF
>TRBJ1-5|many|TRBD1|TRBV20-1
TGCAGTGCTAGAGAAACAGGGGGCGGCAATCAGCCCCAGCATTTT
CSARETGGGNQPQHF
>TRBJ2-1|many|.|TRBV7-6
TGTGCCAGCAGCGTAACATACTACAATGAGCAGTTCTTC
CASSVTYYNEQFF
>TRBJ2-4|many|TRBD2|TRBV27
TGTGCCAGATTGGCTAGCGGGGGAATAGCCAAAAACATTCAGTACTTC
CARLASGGIAKNIQYF
>TRBJ2-5|many|.|TRBV7-9
TGTGCCAGCAGCTTAGAGGGACTCAAACAGGAGACCCAGTACTTC
CASSLEGLKQETQYF
>TRBJ2-7|few|.|TRBV30
TGTGCGGTGTGGGAGTTATCCCGCGAGCAGTACTTC
CAVWELSREQYF
>TRBJ2-2|many|.|TRBV27
TGTGCCAGCAGTTACGGGAGTTCCGGGGAGCTGTTTTTT
CASSYGSSGELFF